These 13 T cell receptor beta chains originate from one sample sequenced in a study of blood T cells in healthy people across ages. A sample-barcoded 5' primer and a J-beta primer mix were used in a second PCR of about 6 to 12 cycles. TCRdb used MiXCR to reprocess the 5' RACE reads, holding one entry per CDR3 protein. The sample carries 1.5 million to 2 million distinct CDR3 sequences, approximately 39% recorded once. The sequencing sample was made of blood. These receptors came from a human donor in good health.

A few counts support this clonotype. The chain couples TRBV5-1 to TRBJ1-2, with TRBD1 matching 7 bases. The CDR3 extends over 13 amino acids. V lost 3 bases to trimming and J lost 6 bases; unmatched junction nucleotides: 5. Looked up from germline, CDR1 is SGHRS and CDR2 is YFSETQ. CDR3 sequence: CASSSTGPDGYTF. The CDR3 DNA reads TGCGCCAGCAGCTCGACAGGGCCGGATGGCTACACCTTC.

This clonotype occurred once. The V gene is TRBV3-1, the J gene TRBJ1-5; D gene ambiguous. The V gene's germline CDR1 is LGHDT and CDR2 YNNKEL (reference sequence). Trimming removed 0 bases at V and 3 bases at J, with 9 bases between. The CDR3 runs 15 residues. CDR3 region: CASSQDRTNNQPQHF. CDR3 in DNA: TGTGCCAGCAGCCAAGATAGGACTAACAATCAGCCCCAGCATTTT.

The chain links TRBV21-1 to TRBJ1-1; the table gives TRBD1 as D, unverified against the DNA. TRBV21-1 is listed as a pseudogene. CDR3 size: 19 residues. The CDR3 reads CAGRPLAGQGKHGNTEAFF. The CDR3 nucleotides are TGTGCCGGCAGACCCCTCGCCGGGCAGGGGAAACATGGTAACACTGAAGCTTTCTTT.

About this clonotype: A single base separates this from a much larger clone, so it may be a read error. V is TRBV6-1 and J is TRBJ2-3; D may correspond to TRBD1 or TRBD2 (6 bases each). The CDR3 is 12 residues long. Germline V lookup: CDR1 MNHNS, CDR2 SASEGT. The CDR3 protein is CAGSEGGSAQYF. The DNA of the CDR3 is TGTGCCGGCAGTGAGGGGGGATCAGCGCAGTATTTT.

The genes are TRBV29-1 and TRBJ1-1, with 7 bases aligning to TRBD1. Germline CDR1 SQVTM, CDR2 ANQGSEA. The CDR3 extends over 14 amino acids. After removal of 0 bases from V and 4 bases from J, the junction contained 5 bases not matched to a gene. The CDR3 region is CSVEEGTGVTEAFF. DNA of the CDR3: TGCAGCGTTGAAGAGGGAACAGGGGTCACTGAAGCTTTCTTT.

V usage is TRBV7-9 and J usage is TRBJ2-1; TRBD1 or TRBD2 may be the D gene (5 bases each). Looked up from germline, CDR1 is SEHNR and CDR2 is FQNEAQ (reference sequence). V was clipped by 8 bases and J by 0 bases, with 17 bases between them. CDR3 length equals 16 residues. Here the CDR3 DNA reads TGTGCCAGCGCCTTCCGGGACCTAAGCTCCTACAATGAGCAGTTCTTC. The encoded protein is CASAFRDLSSYNEQFF.

The J gene is TRBJ2-3, the V gene TRBV6-5; D is possibly TRBD1 or TRBD2 (7 bases each). Germline V gene data show CDR1 as MNHEY and CDR2 as SVGAGI. V was cut by 7 bases and J by 2 bases, with 16 bases left in between. The CDR3 loop spans 15 amino acids. CDR3 bases: TGTGCCAGCACCGAACCAGGGGGGGACACAGATACGCAGTATTTT. It yields the protein CASTEPGGDTDTQYF.

This clonotype was observed a few times. The rearrangement uses TRBV25-1 and TRBJ2-7, with D unclear. Judging by the DNA end, TRBJ2-5 fits better; the J call may be wrong. In germline, CDR1 is MGHDK, CDR2 SYGVNS. The length of the CDR3 is 14 residues. The chain's CDR3 is CASSEYSRQETQYF. The CDR3 bases are TGTGCCAGCAGTGAATACAGCCGTCAAGAGACCCAGTACTTC.

Only one count was recorded for this clonotype. Germline and junction disagree at one end, which may indicate a read error. The chain carries TRBV29-1 and TRBJ2-5; tentative D call: TRBD2 (5 bases). Germline CDR1 and CDR2: SQVTM and ANQGSEA. CDR3 length: 11 amino acids. The CDR3 DNA reads as TGCAGCGTTTGGGAGCAAGGGACCCAGTACTTC. Its protein product is CSVWEQGTQYF.

The rearrangement links TRBV27 to TRBJ2-1; D is tentatively TRBD1 or TRBD2 (5 bases each). Trimming removed 2 bases at V and 8 bases at J, with 13 bases between. Germline loops: CDR1 MNHEY, CDR2 SMNVEV (reference sequence). This CDR3 is built from 14 residues. CDR3 region: CASSLSFGDDEQFF. The CDR3 coding sequence is TGTGCCAGCAGTTTAAGTTTTGGGGACGATGAGCAGTTCTTC.

This clonotype has only a few counts. The chain links TRBV6-5 to TRBJ2-3; TRBD2 is a possible D gene (5 bases). The V gene lost 6 bases and the J gene lost 4 bases, with 17 bases spanning the gap. This CDR3 region has 15 residues. Germline values: CDR1 MNHEY, CDR2 SVGAGI. The CDR3 DNA reads TGTGCCAGCAGCCGGGGTGGAGGAGCGGCAGATACGCAGTATTTT. It codes for CASSRGGGAADTQYF.

This chain links TRBV13 with TRBJ2-4; 9 bases line up with TRBD1. The CDR3 spans 14 residues. The germline CDR1 and CDR2 sequences are PRHDT and FYEKMQ (reference sequence). Trimming removed 3 bases from V and 7 bases from J; junction bases left unmatched: 4. CDR3 amino acids: CASSLGQGINIQYF. The CDR3 DNA sequence: TGTGCCAGCAGCTTGGGACAGGGAATCAACATTCAGTACTTC. The full variable domain, completed using reference TRBV13 and TRBJ2-4, is AAGVIQSPRHLIKEKRETATLKCYPIPRHDTVYWYQQGPGQDPQFLISFYEKMQSDKGSIPDRFSAQQFSDYHSELNMSSLELGDSALYFCASSLGQGINIQYFGAGTRLSVL.

The table lists this clonotype with a few counts. The gene calls are TRBV12-3 or TRBV12-4 and TRBJ1-1, with unresolved D. The ends were cut back, 4 bases at V and 1 base at J, with 10 bases in the middle. The CDR3 runs 14 residues. For the CDR3, the DNA is TGTGCCAGCAGTTATCGGGGATCGAACACTGAAGCTTTCTTT. The encoded protein is CASSYRGSNTEAFF.